The rows below give T cell receptor beta chains drawn from one sample of a study of T cells in Graves' hyperthyroidism and ophthalmopathy. TCRdb used MiXCR to reprocess the multiplex PCR reads, holding one entry per CDR3 protein. Of 540,000 or so distinct CDR3 sequences in the sample, around a sixth are singletons; the top ten hold around 7.5%. Material for sequencing was blood. The receptors were gathered from a woman under 40 with Graves' hyperthyroidism. CDR3s include the opening cysteine and the closing phenylalanine or tryptophan. D genes are given only for firm matches. For some rows the clone size is stated as once, few or many, or as a class when expanded; others skip it.

j_call: TRBJ2-5; clone_size: few; v_call: TRBV4-3; d_call: TRBD2; cdr3_aa: CASSQDSLAGPIGTQYF; cdr3_nt: TGCGCCAGCAGCCAAGATAGCCTAGCGGGACCGATTGGGACCCAGTACTTC
j_call: TRBJ2-1; clone_size: many; v_call: TRBV12-3/TRBV12-4; d_call: TRBD2; cdr3_aa: CASSLGSLAGSGDEQFF; cdr3_nt: TGTGCCAGCAGTTTAGGATCTCTAGCGGGGTCTGGAGATGAGCAGTTCTTC
j_call: TRBJ2-1; clone_size: NA; v_call: TRBV7-9; d_call: NA; cdr3_aa: CASSQTSLPYNEQFF; cdr3_nt: TGTGCCAGCAGCCAAACTAGCCTCCCCTACAATGAGCAGTTCTTC
j_call: TRBJ2-1; clone_size: many; v_call: TRBV2; d_call: NA; cdr3_aa: CASSVEGPYNEQFF; cdr3_nt: TGTGCCAGCAGTGTAGAGGGGCCGTACAATGAGCAGTTCTTC
j_call: TRBJ2-2; clone_size: many; v_call: TRBV6-1; d_call: NA; cdr3_aa: CASRSIVFHGLNTGELFF; cdr3_nt: TGTGCCAGCAGGTCGATCGTCTTCCACGGACTTAACACCGGGGAGCTGTTTTTT
j_call: TRBJ2-3; clone_size: few; v_call: TRBV5-1; d_call: NA; cdr3_aa: CASSLLSRVGTDTQYF; cdr3_nt: TGCGCCAGCAGCTTGTTGTCGAGGGTCGGAACAGATACGCAGTATTTT
j_call: TRBJ2-2; clone_size: many; v_call: TRBV30; d_call: NA; cdr3_aa: CAWSKGSGELFF; cdr3_nt: TGTGCCTGGAGTAAGGGGTCCGGGGAGCTGTTTTTT
j_call: TRBJ1-1; clone_size: many; v_call: TRBV29-1; d_call: NA; cdr3_aa: CSVEGVGEAFF; cdr3_nt: TGCAGCGTTGAGGGTGTAGGTGAAGCTTTCTTT
j_call: TRBJ1-5; clone_size: NA; v_call: TRBV15; d_call: NA; cdr3_aa: CATSRVIVGSSNQPQHF; cdr3_nt: TGTGCCACCAGCAGAGTAATTGTAGGGAGCAGCAATCAGCCCCAGCATTTT
j_call: TRBJ2-1; clone_size: many; v_call: TRBV2; d_call: NA; cdr3_aa: CASSEQWTTGEQFF; cdr3_nt: TGTGCCAGCAGTGAACAGTGGACTACGGGTGAGCAGTTCTTC
j_call: TRBJ2-1; clone_size: NA; v_call: TRBV3-1; d_call: TRBD2; cdr3_aa: CASSQGLAGASYNEQFF; cdr3_nt: TGCGCCAGCAGCCAAGGACTAGCGGGAGCATCCTACAATGAGCAGTTCTTC
j_call: TRBJ2-3; clone_size: NA; v_call: TRBV6-2/TRBV6-3; d_call: NA; cdr3_aa: CASSYSSLSGDTQYF; cdr3_nt: TGTGCCAGCAGTTACTCTTCCCTGAGTGGGGATACGCAGTATTTT
j_call: TRBJ2-3; clone_size: many; v_call: TRBV29-1; d_call: NA; cdr3_aa: CSVEDPDFSPDTQYF; cdr3_nt: TGCAGCGTTGAAGATCCGGACTTCAGCCCAGATACGCAGTATTTT
j_call: TRBJ2-7; clone_size: many; v_call: TRBV10-3; d_call: NA; cdr3_aa: CATSEPTGYREQYF; cdr3_nt: TGTGCCACATCGGAGCCTACAGGGTATCGCGAGCAGTACTTC
j_call: TRBJ2-1; clone_size: NA; v_call: TRBV7-6; d_call: TRBD2; cdr3_aa: CASSLGNPGGNEQFF; cdr3_nt: TGTGCCAGCAGCTTAGGAAATCCCGGGGGGAATGAGCAGTTCTTC
j_call: TRBJ2-1; clone_size: NA; v_call: TRBV18; d_call: NA; cdr3_aa: CASSPPWRDLPLNEQFF; cdr3_nt: TGTGCCAGCTCACCACCCTGGCGGGACTTACCCTTGAATGAGCAGTTCTTC
j_call: TRBJ2-7; clone_size: many; v_call: TRBV27; d_call: TRBD1; cdr3_aa: CASSSGQGPSREQYF; cdr3_nt: TGTGCCAGCAGTTCTGGACAGGGCCCTAGTCGGGAGCAGTACTTC
j_call: TRBJ2-3; clone_size: few; v_call: TRBV14; d_call: NA; cdr3_aa: CASSQDLGVTDTQYF; cdr3_nt: TGTGCCAGCAGCCAAGATCTGGGAGTGACAGATACGCAGTATTTT
j_call: TRBJ2-7; clone_size: few; v_call: TRBV7-9; d_call: NA; cdr3_aa: CASSLERPLGGEQYF; cdr3_nt: TGTGCCAGCAGCTTAGAGCGTCCGCTTGGGGGCGAGCAGTACTTC
j_call: TRBJ2-2; clone_size: many; v_call: TRBV5-1; d_call: NA; cdr3_aa: CASSLGASGTGELFF; cdr3_nt: TGCGCCAGCAGCTTGGGGGCGTCGGGCACCGGGGAGCTGTTTTTT
j_call: TRBJ2-7; clone_size: NA; v_call: TRBV19; d_call: NA; cdr3_aa: CASSIRGLGDSAYEQHF; cdr3_nt: TGTGCCAGTAGTATACGAGGGCTAGGGGACTCCGCCTACGAGCAGCACTTC
j_call: TRBJ2-7; clone_size: NA; v_call: TRBV7-2; d_call: NA; cdr3_aa: CASSLGGGASGYEQYF; cdr3_nt: TGTGCCAGCAGCTTAGGGGGGGGGGCTAGCGGTTACGAGCAGTACTTC
j_call: TRBJ2-5; clone_size: many; v_call: TRBV7-3; d_call: NA; cdr3_aa: CASSTTYEETQYF; cdr3_nt: TGTGCCAGCAGCACAACTTACGAAGAGACCCAGTACTTC
j_call: TRBJ2-7; clone_size: NA; v_call: TRBV7-9; d_call: TRBD1; cdr3_aa: CASSLLGQDSYEQYF; cdr3_nt: TGTGCCAGCAGCTTACTAGGACAGGACTCTTACGAGCAGTACTTC
j_call: TRBJ1-1; clone_size: NA; v_call: TRBV6-1; d_call: TRBD1; cdr3_aa: CASSFTQGRWDTEAFF; cdr3_nt: TGTGCCAGCAGTTTCACACAGGGGCGATGGGATACTGAAGCTTTCTTT
j_call: TRBJ1-1; clone_size: many; v_call: TRBV28; d_call: TRBD1; cdr3_aa: CASSLGLLTGMNTEAFF; cdr3_nt: TGTGCCAGCAGTTTGGGGCTTCTGACAGGGATGAACACTGAAGCTTTCTTT
j_call: TRBJ2-1; clone_size: NA; v_call: TRBV4-1; d_call: NA; cdr3_aa: CASSQELQYNEQFF; cdr3_nt: TGCGCCAGCAGCCAAGAACTCCAATACAATGAGCAGTTCTTC
j_call: TRBJ2-3; clone_size: many; v_call: TRBV12-3/TRBV12-4; d_call: TRBD1; cdr3_aa: CASTGTGLTDTQYF; cdr3_nt: TGTGCCAGCACCGGGACAGGGTTGACAGATACGCAGTATTTT
j_call: TRBJ2-7; clone_size: many; v_call: TRBV20-1; d_call: NA; cdr3_aa: CSASGASYEQYF; cdr3_nt: TGCAGTGCTAGCGGGGCGAGCTACGAGCAGTACTTC
j_call: TRBJ1-4; clone_size: many; v_call: TRBV6-1; d_call: NA; cdr3_aa: CASSHVGGEGEKLFF; cdr3_nt: TGTGCCAGCAGCCACGTGGGGGGGGAAGGTGAAAAACTGTTTTTT